This T cell receptor beta chain was sequenced during a study of T cells in Graves' hyperthyroidism and ophthalmopathy. Amplified TCR beta CDR3 regions derived from RNA transcripts. Using the HTBI primer set, a first-round RT-PCR was run on the TCR CDR3. TCRdb used MiXCR to reprocess the multiplex PCR reads, holding one entry per CDR3 protein. The data show roughly 300,000 distinct CDR3 sequences, about 15% seen once. A word on this clonotype: This CDR3 fails to terminate in the conserved phenylalanine or tryptophan, so it likely reflects a read error.

The V gene's germline CDR1 is LGHDT and CDR2 YNNKEL (reference sequence). V gave up 0 bases and J gave up 0 bases, with 8 bases separating them. CDR3 length: 16 residues. Sequenced input: blood. The sequence derives from a woman between 25 and 40 years old with Graves' hyperthyroidism. The V call is TRBV3-1, the J call TRBJ2-2; no firm D call. The CDR3 region has the DNA TGTGCCAGCAGCCAAGATCTGGGAACGAACACCGGGGAGCTGTTTCTT. This sequence encodes CASSQDLGTNTGELFL.